This passage covers 29 T cell receptor beta chains from one sample sequenced in a study of identical twins. MiXCR was run by TCRdb on the 5' RACE reads, yielding one entry per CDR3 protein. Seen here are 450,000 or so distinct CDR3 sequences, 12% to 15% observed once, and the top ten hold 0.4% to 0.55%. The same data also contributed to another study, on yellow fever vaccine responses in identical twins.

Source material: CD4+ T cells sorted from blood. The receptors were sampled from a woman between 18 and 29 years old in good health.

This chain connects TRBV7-8 to TRBJ1-1; D is perhaps TRBD1 (6 bases). This CDR3 contains 14 residues. CDR1 SGHVS and CDR2 FQNEAQ come from the germline V gene. Trimming shortened V by 2 bases and J by 3 bases, and 10 bases separated the two germline ends. The CDR3 here is CASSLPGADTEAFF. For the CDR3, the DNA is TGTGCCAGCAGCTTACCGGGGGCGGACACTGAAGCTTTCTTT.

This clonotype turned up a few times. V usage is TRBV20-1 and J usage is TRBJ2-1, with 9 bases identical to TRBD1. Germline CDR1 reads DFQATT; CDR2 reads SNEGSKA (reference sequence). The CDR3 has 18 residues. V lost 0 bases and J lost 10; bases outside the gene matches: 19. CDR3 DNA sequence: TGCAGTGCTAGAGAAGTGGGACAGGGTGTCACGGCGGGGAGGGAGCAGTTCTTC. This gives the protein CSAREVGQGVTAGREQFF.

This clonotype was counted many times. The rearrangement joins TRBV5-1 to TRBJ2-7; D possibly corresponds to TRBD2 (6 bases). V dropped 3 bases and J dropped 4 bases, with 14 bases sitting between them. The CDR3 spans 14 residues. Germline V lookup: CDR1 SGHRS, CDR2 YFSETQ. In DNA form, the CDR3 reads TGCGCCAGCAGCTCCGACGGGGGAAAATACGAGCAGTACTTC. Protein: CASSSDGGKYEQYF.

This clonotype came up once. This chain uses TRBV4-3 with TRBJ2-3; 11 bases map to TRBD2. V was clipped by 0 bases and J by 4 bases; unmatched bases: 15. The CDR3 extends over 20 amino acids. CDR1 is LGHNA, CDR2 YSLEER, per germline. The CDR3 is CASSQDGGFKLAGVADTQYF. The CDR3 DNA follows: TGCGCCAGCAGCCAAGATGGAGGGTTTAAACTAGCGGGAGTGGCAGATACGCAGTATTTT.

The chain employs TRBV5-8 and TRBJ2-3; TRBD2 agrees at 7 bases. V gave up 3 bases and J gave up 1 base; unmatched junction bases: 8. This CDR3 contains 16 residues. CDR1 and CDR2 from the germline V gene are SGHTS and YDEGEE. The CDR3 here is CASSWDSRGGTDTQYF. The CDR3 DNA follows: TGTGCCAGCAGCTGGGACTCTCGGGGGGGCACAGATACGCAGTATTTT.

The J gene is TRBJ2-5, the V gene TRBV20-1; 10 bases are shared with TRBD2. Germline-derived CDR1 and CDR2 are DFQATT and SNEGSKA (reference sequence). The CDR3 runs 15 residues. J was trimmed by 9 bases and V by 5 bases; bases with no gene match: 15. CDR3 coding DNA: TGCAGTGCTCCCCACAGGCTAGCGGGAGTGGGGTCCCAGTACTTC. Residues: CSAPHRLAGVGSQYF.

The chain links TRBV11-3 to TRBJ1-2, with 9 nucleotides matching TRBD1. Looked up from germline, CDR1 is SGHNT and CDR2 is YENEEA. V lost 4 bases and J lost 7; bases outside the gene matches: 4. The CDR3 sequence is 13 residues long. CDR3 bases: TGTGCCAGCAGCTCCACAGGGGGCCTTGGCTACACCTTC. Protein sequence: CASSSTGGLGYTF.

The chain couples TRBV24-1 to TRBJ2-3, with 7 bases identical to TRBD2. J gave up 1 base and V 3 bases, and 6 bases lay outside the gene matches. Germline lookup yields CDR1 KGHDR and CDR2 SFDVKD. This CDR3 spans 16 amino acids. The CDR3 loop reads CATSDLTGGGTDTQYF. The CDR3 DNA is TGTGCCACCAGTGATCTGACGGGAGGTGGCACAGATACGCAGTATTTT.

The chain has TRBV7-9 and TRBJ2-4; D is uncertain. CDR1 SEHNR and CDR2 FQNEAQ come from the germline V gene (reference sequence). Trimming pared 3 bases from V and 2 bases from J, leaving 11 bases between. CDR3 length: 15 amino acids. In DNA form, the CDR3 reads TGTGCCAGCAGCTTCCCAGGACCGTCCAAAAACATTCAGTACTTC. It encodes CASSFPGPSKNIQYF.

The sample holds a few counts of this clonotype. J is TRBJ2-7 and V is TRBV29-1, with TRBD1 identical over 7 bases. Per germline, CDR1 SQVTM and CDR2 ANQGSEA. This CDR3 is built from 12 residues. V lost 5 bases, J lost 5 bases, and 6 bases stayed unmatched. CDR3: CSVQTGNHEQYF. DNA of the CDR3: TGCAGCGTTCAGACAGGGAACCACGAGCAGTACTTC.

This clonotype came up a few times. This sequence joins TRBV6-1 and TRBJ2-7; no clear D. The CDR3 runs 13 residues. The V gene lost 8 bases and the J gene lost 4 bases, with 15 bases spanning the gap. CDR1 and CDR2 (germline): MNHNS, SASEGT. The CDR3 nucleotides read TGTGCCAGCCGCCCCGGACGGACGTACGAGCAGTACTTC. Protein sequence: CASRPGRTYEQYF.

V is TRBV6-1 and J is TRBJ2-4; TRBD1 matches at 9 bases. Germline CDR1 is MNHNS and CDR2 is SASEGT. The CDR3 covers 19 residues. V shed 0 bases and J 0 bases; nucleotides not matched to a gene: 9. CDR3 in DNA: TGTGCCAGCAGTGAAGCCGGGACAGGGTTTTGGGTAGCCAAAAACATTCAGTACTTC. This gives the protein CASSEAGTGFWVAKNIQYF.

The gene calls are TRBV19 and TRBJ2-6; D call uncertain. Germline V gives CDR1 LNHDA, CDR2 SQIVND (reference sequence). Deletions cut 6 bases from V and 0 bases from J, with 9 bases between. The CDR3 extends over 15 amino acids. CDR3 sequence: CASRKSGSGANVLTF. CDR3 nucleotides: TGTGCCAGTAGGAAGTCCGGCTCTGGGGCCAACGTCCTGACTTTC.

This clonotype was observed at least ten times. The V and J genes are TRBV29-1 and TRBJ2-1, with TRBD1 as a possible D gene (5 bases). V was cut by 5 bases and J by 3 bases, with 14 bases left in between. Looked up from germline, CDR1 is SQVTM and CDR2 is ANQGSEA. This CDR3 has 14 amino acids. The CDR3 DNA reads as TGCAGCGTTCCGGACATAGGCCACTACAATGAGCAGTTCTTC. Its protein is CSVPDIGHYNEQFF.

The J gene is TRBJ1-4, the V gene TRBV2, with D uncertain. CDR1 and CDR2 from the germline V gene are SNHLY and FYNNEI. The CDR3 is 14 amino acids. Trimming stripped 2 bases from V and 5 bases from J, with 9 bases between. The CDR3 DNA reads as TGTGCCAGCAGTGAAACCTTCCCGAATGAAAAACTGTTTTTT. Protein: CASSETFPNEKLFF.

The chain combines TRBV7-9 with TRBJ2-1; possibly TRBD2 for D (6 bases). CDR1 SEHNR and CDR2 FQNEAQ come from the germline V gene (reference sequence). V was pared by 2 bases and J by 6 bases, with 14 bases between. The CDR3 length is 15 residues. CDR3 in DNA: TGTGCCAGCAGCTTAAATCCCCCGGGGGTCAATGAGCAGTTCTTC. It yields the protein CASSLNPPGVNEQFF.

The V gene is TRBV11-2, the J gene TRBJ1-6; D remains ambiguous. Trimming shortened V by 0 bases and J by 8 bases, and 8 bases separated the two germline ends. Germline CDR1 is SGHAT and CDR2 is FQNNGV. The CDR3 covers 14 residues. The CDR3 nucleotides read TGTGCCAGCAGCTTAGATATGAGGGATTCACCCCTCCACTTT. It specifies CASSLDMRDSPLHF.

The sample holds a few counts of this clonotype. The chain uses TRBV28 and TRBJ1-2; D is perhaps TRBD1 (6 bases). V was cut by 3 bases and J by 4 bases, with 18 bases left in between. This CDR3 has 16 amino acids. Germline V CDR1 and CDR2: MDHEN, SYDVKM. The CDR3 DNA reads as TGTGCCAGCAGTTTGGGGGGTGGGGGCCGTGCCTATGGCTACACCTTC. Translated: CASSLGGGGRAYGYTF.

The rearrangement links TRBV29-1 to TRBJ2-1; weak D call: TRBD2 (6 bases). Trimming stripped 1 base from V and 0 bases from J, with 7 bases between. The CDR3 has 14 residues. The germline V gene encodes CDR1 SQVTM and CDR2 ANQGSEA. The CDR3 DNA follows: TGCAGCGTTGAAGTCGGGAGCTCCTACAATGAGCAGTTCTTC. Translated, it gives CSVEVGSSYNEQFF.

This clonotype was detected ten times or more. The V gene is TRBV4-2, the J gene TRBJ2-1; D unclear. The V gene's germline CDR1 is LGHNA and CDR2 YNFKEQ. The CDR3 sequence is 11 residues long. V shed 8 bases and J shed 3 bases, with 5 bases lying between them. The CDR3 region is CASGSYNEQFF. CDR3 sequence (DNA): TGTGCCAGCGGAAGCTACAATGAGCAGTTCTTC.

CDR3 nucleotides: TGTGCCACCAGTGACCCTTCAGGACAGGGTTTAGGCGGGGAGCTGTTTTTT. Translation: CATSDPSGQGLGGELFF. The V call is TRBV24-1, the J call TRBJ2-2; 8 bases align to TRBD1. Germline CDR1 KGHDR, CDR2 SFDVKD. With V trimmed by 4 bases and J by 7 bases, 13 bases remained unmatched. This CDR3 has 17 amino acids.

This clonotype was seen repeatedly, ten times or more. This chain links TRBV20-1 with TRBJ2-7, with D maybe TRBD2 (5 bases). CDR1 and CDR2 from the germline V gene are DFQATT and SNEGSKA (reference sequence). CDR3 size: 16 residues. V was cut by 3 bases and J by 2 bases, with 20 bases left in between. CDR3 amino acids: CSARARTGFTAYEQYF. In DNA form, the CDR3 reads TGCAGTGCTAGGGCCCGAACGGGGTTCACCGCCTACGAGCAGTACTTC.

This clonotype has ten or more counts. The chain uses TRBV4-3 and TRBJ2-3; D is unresolved. Germline CDR1 LGHNA, CDR2 YSLEER. V lost 1 base and J lost 6, with 14 bases in between. CDR3 length: 15 amino acids. CDR3 in DNA: TGCGCCAGCAGCCAAGGGCTCCTTCCTCTGGATACGCAGTATTTT. Protein sequence: CASSQGLLPLDTQYF.

This clonotype was picked up a small number of times. This chain joins TRBV20-1 and TRBJ1-1; 8 bases agree with TRBD1. The CDR3 sequence is 14 residues long. The J segment lost 0 bases and the V segment lost 0 bases, leaving 0 bases of the junction unmatched. CDR1 and CDR2 (germline): DFQATT, SNEGSKA (reference sequence). The CDR3 loop is CSARDRGLNTEAFF. In nucleotides, the CDR3 is TGCAGTGCTAGAGACAGGGGGCTGAACACTGAAGCTTTCTTT.

This clonotype was counted only a few times. The chain combines TRBV2 with TRBJ2-3; 13 nucleotides match TRBD2. The CDR3 has 15 residues. Germline CDR1 reads SNHLY; CDR2 reads FYNNEI. The J segment lost 3 bases and the V segment lost 6 bases, leaving 3 bases of the junction unmatched. This CDR3 reads CASRTSGRSTDTQYF. Written as DNA, the CDR3 is TGTGCCAGCAGGACTAGCGGGAGGTCGACAGATACGCAGTATTTT.

The V and J genes are TRBV30 and TRBJ1-1; 9 nucleotides match TRBD1. The ends lost 4 bases at V and 6 bases at J; junction bases unmatched: 6. Germline-derived CDR1 and CDR2 are GTSNPN and SVGIG (reference sequence). The CDR3 has 13 residues. The CDR3 coding sequence is TGTGCCTGGAAAAGACAGGGGGTACCTGAAGCTTTCTTT. Amino acids: CAWKRQGVPEAFF.

This clonotype was detected many times. The rearrangement uses TRBV29-1 and TRBJ2-3, with D tentatively TRBD1 (5 bases). The CDR3 is made up of 12 amino acids. CDR1 and CDR2 (germline): SQVTM, ANQGSEA. The V end lost 5 bases, the J end lost 4 bases, and 10 bases lay between the germline ends. CDR3 sequence reads: CSVHQGADTQYF. The CDR3 DNA is TGCAGCGTTCATCAGGGCGCAGATACGCAGTATTTT.

This clonotype has just a few counts. V is TRBV5-1 and J is TRBJ2-7; 7 nucleotides line up with TRBD2. The CDR3 totals 15 residues. Losses at the gene ends were 4 bases for V and 1 base for J; bases not matched to a gene: 8. From germline, CDR1 is SGHRS and CDR2 YFSETQ. The CDR3 is CASSGGGGGSYEQYF. In DNA, the CDR3 is TGCGCCAGCAGCGGCGGGGGAGGAGGATCCTACGAGCAGTACTTC.

A few counts support this clonotype. The genes are TRBV7-9 and TRBJ1-5; D not certain. The CDR3 runs 14 residues. Per the germline V gene, CDR1 is SEHNR and CDR2 is FQNEAQ (reference sequence). V shed 5 bases and J shed 4 bases, with 12 bases lying between them. The CDR3 DNA is TGTGCCAGCAGCAGCCGGGGAATTAATCAGCCCCAGCATTTT. The encoded protein is CASSSRGINQPQHF.